This T cell receptor (beta chain) derives from a study of beta chain features in type 1 diabetes. Study information: All samples yielded roughly 110 million examined sorted cells.

Germline values: CDR1 SGDLS, CDR2 YYNGEE. The CDR3 loop spans 15 amino acids. The V and J ends lost 0 bases and 2 bases respectively, with 11 bases between them. In this sample, this clone turned up a few times. Its antigen remains unknown. One heparinised blood draw averaging about 116 mL was given by each donor. Naive, central memory, regulatory and stem cell-like memory cells within the CD4+ compartment were sorted using CD45RO/CCR7/CD25/CD127/CD95/CD27. General study findings and limits: Shorter templates might be favored by PCR, equally in patients and controls. Shorter TCRB CDR3s, moderately but significantly so, marked every one of the four CD4+ subsets in Type 1 diabetes patients.

The authors reverse transcribed all of the isolated RNA, so sequencing captured expressed TCRB transcripts. Measured with immunoSEQ multiplex PCR; TCRdb has only the in-frame clones, and not every one. Counted here are 200,000 to 300,000 clones, around 21% occurring once; the ten biggest clones make up around 0.028%. Sequenced material: naive CD4+ T cells from blood. The sequence was obtained from a woman aged 40 to 55 with type 1 diabetes. J is TRBJ1-2 and V is TRBV9; D is ambiguous. CDR3 loop: CASSVGHSLNYGYTF. CDR3 coding DNA: TGTGCCAGCAGCGTAGGACACAGCCTAAACTATGGCTACACCTTC.